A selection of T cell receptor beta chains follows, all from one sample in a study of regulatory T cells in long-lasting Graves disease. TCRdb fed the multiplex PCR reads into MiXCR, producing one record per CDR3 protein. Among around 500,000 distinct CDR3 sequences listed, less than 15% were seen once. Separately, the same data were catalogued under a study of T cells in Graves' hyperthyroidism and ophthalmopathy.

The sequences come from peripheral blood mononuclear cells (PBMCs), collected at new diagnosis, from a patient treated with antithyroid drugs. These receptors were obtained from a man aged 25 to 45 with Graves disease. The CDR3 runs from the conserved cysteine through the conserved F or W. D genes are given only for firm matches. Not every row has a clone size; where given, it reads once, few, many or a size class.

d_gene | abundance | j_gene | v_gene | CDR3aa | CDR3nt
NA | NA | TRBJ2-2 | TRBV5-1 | CASSLGSPAGELFF | TGTGCCAGCAGCTTAGGTAGTCCGGCCGGGGAGCTGTTTTTT
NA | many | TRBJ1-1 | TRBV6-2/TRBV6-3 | CASSGKTNTEAFF | TGTGCCAGCAGTGGAAAAACTAACACTGAAGCTTTCTTT
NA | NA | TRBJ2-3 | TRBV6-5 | CASSYSGRGGTDTQYF | TGTGCCAGCAGTTACTCGGGGCGGGGCGGCACAGATACGCAGTATTTT
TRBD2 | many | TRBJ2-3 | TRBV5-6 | CASSRPGTRDWAQYF | TGTGCCAGCAGCCGTCCCGGGACTAGGGATTGGGCGCAGTATTTT
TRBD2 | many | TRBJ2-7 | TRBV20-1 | CRGGEPPYEQYF | TGCAGGGGGGGGGAGCCCCCCTACGAGCAGTACTTC
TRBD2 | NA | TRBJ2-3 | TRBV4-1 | CASSQAGLPGLGTDTQYF | TGCGCCAGCAGCCAAGCAGGTTTACCGGGACTAGGCACAGATACGCAGTATTTT
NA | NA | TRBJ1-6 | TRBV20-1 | CSPRQVRDWDNSPLHF | TGCAGTCCTCGCCAGGTCCGGGATTGGGATAATTCACCCCTCCACTTT
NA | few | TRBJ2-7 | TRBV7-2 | CASSLGGRPSSYEQYF | TGTGCCAGCAGCTTAGGAGGGCGGCCGAGCTCCTACGAGCAGTACTTC
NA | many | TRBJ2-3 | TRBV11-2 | CASSFSSGSTDTQYF | TGTGCCAGCAGCTTCTCGAGCGGCAGCACAGATACGCAGTATTTT
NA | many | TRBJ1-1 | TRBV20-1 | CSARGDPEAFF | TGCAGTGCAAGGGGGGACCCTGAAGCTTTCTTT
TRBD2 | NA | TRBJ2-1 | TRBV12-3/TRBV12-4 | CASSLRLAGGNEQFF | TGTGCCAGCAGTTTGAGGCTAGCGGGGGGGAATGAGCAGTTCTTC
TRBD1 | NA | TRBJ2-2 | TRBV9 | CASSPPGQGFSGELFF | TGTGCCAGCAGCCCACCGGGACAGGGTTTCTCCGGGGAGCTGTTTTTT
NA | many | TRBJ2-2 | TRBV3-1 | CASSQDNIARSIRELFF | TGTGCCAGCAGCCAAGATAACATAGCACGGTCGATCAGGGAGCTGTTTTTT
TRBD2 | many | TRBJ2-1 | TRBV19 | CASSTLPTSAVNEQFF | TGTGCCAGTAGTACCCTACCGACTAGCGCGGTCAATGAGCAGTTCTTC
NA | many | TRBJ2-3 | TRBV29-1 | CSVEVGPGLSGDTQYF | TGCAGCGTTGAAGTGGGGCCTGGACTGTCTGGAGATACGCAGTATTTT
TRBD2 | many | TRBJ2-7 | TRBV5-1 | CASSLVLAGTYEQYF | TGCGCCAGCAGCTTGGTACTAGCGGGGACCTACGAGCAGTACTTC
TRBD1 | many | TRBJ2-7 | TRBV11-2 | CASSETGTGWDEQYF | TGTGCCAGCAGCGAAACCGGGACAGGGTGGGACGAGCAGTACTTC
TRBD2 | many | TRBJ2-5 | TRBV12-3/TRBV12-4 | CASSWEGPQETQYF | TGTGCCAGCAGTTGGGAGGGGCCCCAAGAGACCCAGTACTTC
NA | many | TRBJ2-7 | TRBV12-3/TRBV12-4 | CASSLAGGGDEQYF | TGTGCCAGCAGTTTAGCGGGAGGGGGGGACGAGCAGTACTTC
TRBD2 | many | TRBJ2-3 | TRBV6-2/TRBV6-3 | CASIRSGAPDTQYF | TGTGCCAGCATCAGGAGCGGGGCTCCAGATACGCAGTATTTT
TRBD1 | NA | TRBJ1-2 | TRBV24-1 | CATSDRTGGDYGYTF | TGTGCCACCAGTGACAGAACAGGGGGCGACTATGGCTACACCTTC
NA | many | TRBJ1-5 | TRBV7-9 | CASSRGSNQPQHF | TGTGCCAGCAGCCGGGGTAGCAATCAGCCCCAGCATTTT
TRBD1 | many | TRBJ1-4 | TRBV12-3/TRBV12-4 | CASSLSEGAEKLFF | TGTGCCAGCAGTTTATCGGAGGGGGCCGAAAAACTGTTTTTT
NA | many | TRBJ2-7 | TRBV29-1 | CSVGQAYEQYF | TGCAGCGTTGGCCAGGCCTACGAGCAGTACTTC
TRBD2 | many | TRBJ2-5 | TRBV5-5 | CASNLQLRTSGRGETQYF | TGTGCCAGCAACTTACAACTGCGGACTAGCGGGAGAGGAGAGACCCAGTACTTC
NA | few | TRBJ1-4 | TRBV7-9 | CASKRGEATNEKLFF | TGTGCCAGCAAACGAGGGGAGGCAACTAATGAAAAACTGTTTTTT
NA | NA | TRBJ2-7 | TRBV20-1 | CSARGTGGSYEQYF | TGCAGTGCTCGGGGCACCGGGGGCTCCTACGAGCAGTACTTC
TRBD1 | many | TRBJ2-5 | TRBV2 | CASRGGYETQYF | TGTGCCAGCAGAGGGGGCTATGAGACCCAGTACTTC
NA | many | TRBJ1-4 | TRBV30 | CAANGGTNEKLFF | TGTGCCGCGAACGGGGGTACTAATGAAAAACTGTTTTTT
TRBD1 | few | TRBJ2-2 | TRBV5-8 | CAGRTGTANTGELFF | TGTGCCGGAAGGACCGGGACAGCGAACACCGGGGAGCTGTTTTTT
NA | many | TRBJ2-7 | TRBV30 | CAWSHDSHEQYF | TGTGCCTGGAGTCACGACAGCCACGAGCAGTACTTC
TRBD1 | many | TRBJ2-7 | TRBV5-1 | CASSAGQGGNEQYF | TGCGCCAGCAGCGCCGGACAGGGAGGTAACGAGCAGTACTTC
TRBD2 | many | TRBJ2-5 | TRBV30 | CAWSVLAGGPGETQYF | TGTGCCTGGAGTGTACTAGCGGGAGGGCCGGGGGAGACCCAGTACTTC
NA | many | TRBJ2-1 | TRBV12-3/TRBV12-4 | CASSLSSAGGDEQFF | TGTGCCAGCAGTTTGTCTAGCGCAGGTGGCGATGAGCAGTTCTTC
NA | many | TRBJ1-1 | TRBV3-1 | CASSPTLTAEAFF | TGTGCCAGCAGCCCCACTTTGACAGCGGAAGCTTTCTTT
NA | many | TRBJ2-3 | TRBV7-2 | CASSLTLSTDTQYF | TGTGCCAGCAGCTTAACACTTAGCACAGATACGCAGTATTTT
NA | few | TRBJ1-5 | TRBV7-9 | CASTVGGNNQPQHF | TGTGCCAGCACCGTTGGGGGGAACAATCAGCCCCAGCATTTT
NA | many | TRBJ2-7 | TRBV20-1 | CSARESYEQYF | TGCAGTGCTAGAGAGAGCTACGAGCAGTACTTC
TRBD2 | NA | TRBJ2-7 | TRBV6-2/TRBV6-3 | CTSVSGSRYEQYF | TGTACCAGCGTTAGCGGGAGCCGGTACGAGCAGTACTTC
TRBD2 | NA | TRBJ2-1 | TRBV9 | CASSVALASGEPSSYNEQFF | TGTGCCAGCAGCGTAGCTTTGGCTAGCGGGGAACCCAGCTCCTACAATGAGCAGTTCTTC
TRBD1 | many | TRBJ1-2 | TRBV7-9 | CASSFETGGGYTF | TGTGCCAGCAGCTTCGAGACAGGGGGAGGCTACACCTTC
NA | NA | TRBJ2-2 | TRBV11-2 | CASSLVAGTGELFF | TGTGCCAGCAGCCTGGTGGCGGGGACCGGGGAGCTGTTTTTT
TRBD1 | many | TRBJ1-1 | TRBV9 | CASSVGGTGWSEAFF | TGTGCCAGCAGCGTAGGCGGGACAGGGTGGTCTGAAGCTTTCTTT
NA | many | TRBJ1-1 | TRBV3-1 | CASSHTGTEAFF | TGTGCCAGCAGCCACACCGGGACTGAAGCTTTCTTT
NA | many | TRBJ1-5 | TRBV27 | CASSLSSGAGQPQHF | TGTGCCAGCAGTTTATCTTCAGGGGCCGGGCAGCCCCAGCATTTT
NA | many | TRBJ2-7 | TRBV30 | CAWSDVGEQYF | TGTGCCTGGTCGGATGTGGGAGAGCAGTACTTC
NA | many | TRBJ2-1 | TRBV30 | CAFISRGNEQFF | TGTGCCTTTATCTCGAGGGGCAATGAGCAGTTCTTC
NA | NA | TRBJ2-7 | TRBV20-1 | CSADHSRTPYEQYF | TGCAGTGCTGACCATTCGAGGACTCCCTACGAGCAGTACTTC
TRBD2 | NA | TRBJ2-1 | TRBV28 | CASSPTHGLAGGTYEQFF | TGTGCCAGCAGTCCCACCCACGGACTAGCGGGGGGTACCTATGAGCAGTTCTTC
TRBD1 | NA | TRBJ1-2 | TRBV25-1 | CASRETGGAEGYTF | TGTGCCAGCAGAGAGACAGGGGGCGCGGAAGGCTACACCTTC
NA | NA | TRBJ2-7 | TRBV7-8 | CASSPGRTIDYEQYF | TGTGCCAGCAGCCCGGGCAGAACCATAGACTACGAGCAGTACTTC
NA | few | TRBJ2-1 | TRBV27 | CASSLFQNNEQFF | TGTGCCAGCAGTTTATTCCAGAACAATGAGCAGTTCTTC
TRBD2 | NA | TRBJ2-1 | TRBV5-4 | CASSLSGVGYNEQLF | TGTGCCAGCAGCTTGAGCGGGGTGGGTTACAATGAGCAGCTCTTC
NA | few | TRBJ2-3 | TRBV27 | CASSLLDSGLHLYF | TGTGCCAGCAGTTTATTGGACTCGGGACTTCATCTGTATTTT